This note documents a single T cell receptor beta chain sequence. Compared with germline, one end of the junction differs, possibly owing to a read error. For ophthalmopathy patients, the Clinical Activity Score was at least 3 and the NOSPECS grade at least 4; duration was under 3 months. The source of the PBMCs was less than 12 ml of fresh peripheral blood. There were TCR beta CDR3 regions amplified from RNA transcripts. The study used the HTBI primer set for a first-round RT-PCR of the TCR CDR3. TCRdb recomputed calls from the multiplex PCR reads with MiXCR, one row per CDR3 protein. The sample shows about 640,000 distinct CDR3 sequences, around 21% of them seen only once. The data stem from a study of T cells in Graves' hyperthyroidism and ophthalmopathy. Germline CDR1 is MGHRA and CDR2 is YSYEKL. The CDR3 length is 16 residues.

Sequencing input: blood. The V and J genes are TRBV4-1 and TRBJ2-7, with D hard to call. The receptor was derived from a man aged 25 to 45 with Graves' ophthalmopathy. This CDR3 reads CASNQDPTQGTYEQYF. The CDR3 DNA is TGCGCCAGCAACCAAGATCCCACCCAAGGTACCTACGAGCAGTACTTC.